One and the same sample provided the 22 T cell receptor beta chains below, sequenced in a study of vaccination and CD4 T cells after COVID-19. Their target antigens are unknown. Sequencing of the DNA from cultured CD4+ T cells was carried out with the Oncomine TCR Beta short-read assay. TCRdb analysed the PCR reads with MiXCR anew, one entry per CDR3 protein. The table has fewer than 20,000 distinct CDR3 sequences, roughly 73% seen once. Specified treatment: roughly 10-day PBMC culture with coronavirus spike peptide pools or control peptides (ViraFEST assay). The specimen was CD4+ T cells from blood, cultured in vitro, collected after SARS-CoV-2 vaccination. These receptors were taken from a human donor who received a COVID-19 vaccine.

This clonotype showed up just a few times. The CDR3 DNA reads TGTGCCAGCAGCCACGACAGGGGGGAGTATGGCTACACCTTC. Its protein product is CASSHDRGEYGYTF. This chain uses TRBV3-1 with TRBJ1-2; 9 bases agree with TRBD1. Trimming cost V 3 bases and J 5 bases; bases outside gene matches: 4. Germline V gene data show CDR1 as LGHDT and CDR2 as YNNKEL (reference sequence). The CDR3 runs 14 residues.

The chain combines TRBV2 with TRBJ1-5; D perhaps matches TRBD1 (6 bases). The germline gives CDR1 SNHLY, CDR2 FYNNEI. The CDR3 runs to 14 residues. The V gene lost 2 bases and the J gene lost 7 bases, with 12 bases spanning the gap. The CDR3 reads CASSENRDGQPQHF. The CDR3 DNA is TGTGCCAGCAGTGAAAACAGGGACGGGCAGCCCCAGCATTTT.

V gene TRBV7-8 combines with J gene TRBJ2-3, with 11 bases matching TRBD1. The CDR3 sequence is 16 residues long. V lost 2 bases, J lost 4 bases, and 5 bases stayed unmatched. Looked up from germline, CDR1 is SGHVS and CDR2 is FQNEAQ. The CDR3 coding sequence is TGTGCCAGCAGCTTAAGGGACAGGGGGTTCGCAGATACGCAGTATTTT. It codes for CASSLRDRGFADTQYF.

The CDR3 here is CASSPGQGATGELFF. The CDR3 coding sequence is TGTGCCAGCTCACCAGGACAGGGGGCGACCGGGGAGCTGTTTTTT. V and J are TRBV18 and TRBJ2-2; 11 nucleotides align to TRBD1. The J segment lost 5 bases and the V segment lost 2 bases, leaving 1 base of the junction unmatched. The CDR3 spans 15 residues. CDR1 and CDR2 (germline): KGHSH, LQKENI.

The chain has TRBV12-5 and TRBJ1-2; TRBD1 matches at 7 bases. Germline CDR1 LGHNT, CDR2 FRNRAP. The CDR3 contains 13 residues. Trimming cost V 1 base and J 6 bases; bases outside gene matches: 2. The CDR3 loop reads CASGLDQGDGYTF. In DNA, the CDR3 is TGTGCTAGTGGTTTGGATCAGGGGGATGGCTACACCTTC.

The gene calls are TRBV5-1 and TRBJ1-2, with TRBD1 as a possible D gene (5 bases). The CDR3 covers 14 residues. Trimming left V 1 base short and J 7 bases short, with 14 bases between. Germline V gene lookup returns CDR1 SGHRS and CDR2 YFSETQ. CDR3 sequence: CASSLLGRDSGYTF. The CDR3, as DNA: TGCGCCAGCAGCTTGCTTGGCAGGGACTCTGGCTACACCTTC.

This chain links TRBV20-1 with TRBJ1-3, with a weak D call TRBD1 (6 bases). Trimming shortened V by 3 bases and J by 5 bases, and 14 bases separated the two germline ends. The length of the CDR3 is 14 residues. Germline V lookup: CDR1 DFQATT, CDR2 SNEGSKA (reference sequence). CDR3 in amino acids: CSASVPGARNTIYF. The CDR3 DNA sequence: TGCAGTGCTAGTGTTCCGGGGGCGAGAAACACCATATATTTT.

This chain links TRBV6-1 with TRBJ1-2; 7 bases fit TRBD1. In germline, CDR1 is MNHNS, CDR2 SASEGT. With 5 bases clipped from V and 9 bases from J, the junction kept 9 bases outside the gene matches. The CDR3 is made up of 13 amino acids. The CDR3 spells CASSPPGGYRYTF. The CDR3 DNA sequence: TGTGCCAGCAGTCCTCCAGGGGGATATCGCTACACCTTC.

This clonotype occurred a few times. The gene calls are TRBV30 and TRBJ1-2; unclear D gene. Trimming pared 4 bases from V and 2 bases from J, leaving 8 bases between. Germline CDR1 reads GTSNPN; CDR2 reads SVGIG (reference sequence). The CDR3 has 12 amino acids. The CDR3 DNA follows: TGTGCCTGGACTTTCGGAAACTATGGCTACACCTTC. It specifies CAWTFGNYGYTF. Full variable domain (outside the CDR3, taken from reference TRBV30 and TRBJ1-2): SQTIHQWPATLVQPVGSPLSLECTVEGTSNPNLYWYRQAAGRGLQLLFYSVGIGQISSEVPQNLSASRPQDRQFILSSKKLLLSDSGFYLCAWTFGNYGYTFGSGTRLTVV.

The CDR3 region is CASSLAVGTEAFF. CDR3 coding DNA: TGTGCCAGCAGTTTGGCAGTGGGCACTGAAGCTTTCTTT. The rearrangement uses TRBV12-3 or TRBV12-4 and TRBJ1-1, with unresolved D. The CDR3 loop spans 13 amino acids. Trimming removed 3 bases from V and 4 bases from J, with 9 bases in between.

This chain links TRBV12-3 or TRBV12-4 with TRBJ1-1; D is unclear. Trimming took 4 bases from V and 11 from J, leaving 14 bases between them. CDR3 size: 12 residues. CDR3 region: CASSSDRGGAFF. CDR3 nucleotide sequence: TGTGCCAGCAGTTCCGATCGGGGAGGTGCTTTCTTT.

This clonotype was seen a few times. The chain employs TRBV15 and TRBJ1-1; unclear D gene. Trimming cost V 7 bases and J 3 bases, with 9 bases left between them. This CDR3 comprises 12 residues. Per germline, CDR1 LNHNV and CDR2 YYDKDF (reference sequence). The CDR3: CATTKGDTEAFF. CDR3 nucleotide sequence: TGTGCCACCACCAAGGGCGACACTGAAGCTTTCTTT.

The rearrangement links TRBV11-3 to TRBJ1-3, with TRBD1 matching over 7 bases. V shed 5 bases and J 2 bases; nucleotides not matched to a gene: 6. The CDR3 is made up of 15 amino acids. From germline, CDR1 is SGHNT and CDR2 YENEEA. CDR3 coding DNA: TGTGCCAGCAGCCGACAGGGAATGCCTGGAAACACCATATATTTT. Encoded protein: CASSRQGMPGNTIYF.

The chain carries TRBV24-1 and TRBJ1-1; weak D call: TRBD1 (5 bases). This CDR3 comprises 17 residues. CDR1 and CDR2 (germline): KGHDR, SFDVKD. Trimming took 3 bases from V and 8 from J, leaving 24 bases between them. CDR3 sequence: CATSDGGLAGRGGEAFF. CDR3 DNA sequence: TGTGCCACCAGTGATGGGGGATTGGCAGGGCGCGGAGGGGAAGCTTTCTTT.

The chain couples TRBV6-1 to TRBJ1-1; tentatively, D is TRBD1 (6 bases). The V gene's germline CDR1 is MNHNS and CDR2 SASEGT. CDR3 size: 14 residues. V lost 5 bases and J lost 0, with 10 bases in between. The CDR3 nucleotides read TGTGCCAGCAGTCGACAGGCCTTGAACACTGAAGCTTTCTTT. It translates to CASSRQALNTEAFF.

The chain combines TRBV6-5 with TRBJ1-2; tentatively, D is TRBD1 (6 bases). Germline CDR1 reads MNHEY; CDR2 reads SVGAGI. The CDR3 runs 13 residues. V shed 0 bases and J shed 8 bases, with 10 bases lying between them. The chain's CDR3 is CASSYSRGGGYTF. The CDR3 DNA reads TGTGCCAGCAGTTACTCTCGGGGGGGCGGCTACACCTTC.

J is TRBJ1-2 and V is TRBV7-9, with 7 bases fitting TRBD1. V dropped 1 base and J dropped 4; count of bases not matched to a gene: 9. Looked up from germline, CDR1 is SEHNR and CDR2 is FQNEAQ (reference sequence). The CDR3 length is 16 residues. CDR3 sequence (DNA): TGTGCCAGCAGCTTAGTCGGCGGCAGGGGGGGCTATGGCTACACCTTC. Its protein is CASSLVGGRGGYGYTF.

The chain couples TRBV2 to TRBJ1-1, with 7 bases identical to TRBD1. The CDR3 is 15 residues long. V shed 6 bases, J shed 3 bases, and the junction held 10 bases outside the gene matches. Germline CDR1 and CDR2: SNHLY and FYNNEI. The CDR3 DNA sequence: TGTGCCAGCAGGGGCGACAGGGTCGGGGACACTGAAGCTTTCTTT. Encoded protein: CASRGDRVGDTEAFF. Combining the CDR3 with reference TRBV2 and TRBJ1-1 gives the whole variable domain EPEVTQTPSHQVTQMGQEVILRCVPISNHLYFYWYRQILGQKVEFLVSFYNNEISEKSEIFDDQFSVERPDGSNFTLKIRSTKLEDSAMYFCASRGDRVGDTEAFFGQGTRLTVV.

This clonotype was recorded once. The rearrangement uses TRBV9 and TRBJ2-3; 10 bases fit TRBD2. J was trimmed by 2 bases and V by 8 bases; bases with no gene match: 8. Germline CDR1 is SGDLS and CDR2 is YYNGEE. The CDR3 has 15 residues. CDR3 DNA: TGTGCCAGTACAATTAGCGGGGGGTACACAGATACGCAGTATTTT. It encodes CASTISGGYTDTQYF.

The CDR3: CSARAQALIADEQFF. For the CDR3, the DNA is TGCAGTGCTAGAGCACAGGCTCTGATTGCGGATGAGCAGTTCTTC. This chain connects TRBV20-1 to TRBJ2-1, with a weak D call TRBD1 (5 bases). CDR1 DFQATT and CDR2 SNEGSKA come from the germline V gene (reference sequence). Trimming took off 1 base at V and 8 bases at J, with 18 bases between the two ends. The CDR3 is 15 amino acids.

The chain carries TRBV27 and TRBJ2-3, with a tentative D call TRBD2 (5 bases). V shed 3 bases and J shed 0 bases, with 7 bases lying between them. Germline-derived CDR1 and CDR2 are MNHEY and SMNVEV (reference sequence). The CDR3 is made up of 14 amino acids. In nucleotides, the CDR3 is TGTGCCAGCAGTTTGGTAGCGAGCACAGATACGCAGTATTTT. It yields the protein CASSLVASTDTQYF.

The chain combines TRBV15 with TRBJ2-5, with D maybe TRBD2 (6 bases). V gave up 0 bases and J gave up 0 bases, with 8 bases separating them. Germline V CDR1 and CDR2: LNHNV, YYDKDF (reference sequence). The CDR3 extends over 15 amino acids. The CDR3: CATSRDRGYQETQYF. The CDR3 region has the DNA TGTGCCACCAGCAGAGATCGGGGGTACCAAGAGACCCAGTACTTC.